The 23 T cell receptor beta chains below come from one sample, sequenced in a study of T cell responses to AZD1222 COVID-19 vaccine. Clones were read by immunoSEQ multiplex PCR, and TCRdb kept only the in-frame ones, dropping some. The repertoire has roughly 160,000 clones, roughly nine tenths of them found once; the top ten carry over 1%. Specimen: peripheral blood, collected 28 days after the second AZD1222 dose. The receptors stem from an adult who received the AZD1222 COVID-19 vaccine.

J is TRBJ1-1 and V is TRBV7-9; unclear D gene. Germline loops: CDR1 SEHNR, CDR2 FQNEAQ (reference sequence). Trimming took 2 bases from V and 1 from J, leaving 17 bases between them. This CDR3 has 17 residues. The CDR3 bases are TGTGCCAGCAGCTTATCAACCCTGGCAAATAGGAACACTGAAGCTTTCTTT. Amino acid sequence: CASSLSTLANRNTEAFF.

The V call is TRBV11-1, the J call TRBJ2-1; tentatively, D is TRBD2 (5 bases). The V gene's germline CDR1 is SGHAT and CDR2 FQDESV (reference sequence). This CDR3 has 11 residues. The V gene lost 8 bases and the J gene lost 6 bases, with 8 bases spanning the gap. Here the CDR3 DNA reads TGTGCCAGCCAGAGCGGCAATGAGCAGTTCTTC. Translating it yields CASQSGNEQFF.

This clone was counted a few times. The chain joins TRBV4-1 to TRBJ1-2, with TRBD1 matching 8 bases. CDR1 is MGHRA, CDR2 YSYEKL, per germline. The ends lost 4 bases at V and 6 bases at J; junction bases unmatched: 10. This CDR3 has 15 residues. CDR3: CASSPSFRDRNGYTF. The CDR3 nucleotides read TGCGCCAGCAGCCCCTCTTTCCGGGACAGGAATGGCTACACCTTC.

This clone was found a few times. The rearrangement uses TRBV6-1 and TRBJ1-4; D is possibly TRBD1 (5 bases). Germline V lookup: CDR1 MNHNS, CDR2 SASEGT. This CDR3 has 17 amino acids. The V and J ends lost 0 bases and 5 bases respectively, with 16 bases between them. CDR3 loop: CASSEALPGGSNEKLFF. CDR3 nucleotides: TGTGCCAGCAGTGAAGCCCTCCCCGGGGGTTCCAATGAAAAACTGTTTTTT.

The chain couples TRBV15 to TRBJ1-6; D call uncertain. The V end lost 1 base, the J end lost 10 bases, and 14 bases lay between the germline ends. Germline V gene data show CDR1 as LNHNV and CDR2 as YYDKDF (reference sequence). This CDR3 is built from 15 residues. Here the CDR3 DNA reads TGTGCCACCAGCAGAGTGAGCCTCCGAGGCTCACCCCTCCACTTT. It codes for CATSRVSLRGSPLHF.

The CDR3 spells CASSPTQGQAQETQYF. For the CDR3, the DNA is TGTGCCAGCAGTCCGACCCAGGGACAGGCCCAAGAGACCCAGTACTTC. The rearrangement links TRBV6-2 or TRBV6-3 to TRBJ2-5; the match to TRBD1 covers 8 bases. The CDR3 runs to 16 residues. Germline V gene data show CDR1 as MNHEY and CDR2 as SVGEGT. The V segment lost 5 bases and the J segment 1 base; nucleotides outside the gene matches: 9.

The rearrangement joins TRBV6-4 to TRBJ2-2; no reliable D call. Germline CDR1 MRHNA, CDR2 SNTAGT. The CDR3 spans 16 residues. Deletions cut 8 bases from V and 7 bases from J, with 23 bases between. CDR3 amino acids: CASPPPGPFPHGELFF. The CDR3 DNA is TGTGCCAGCCCCCCTCCGGGCCCCTTTCCCCACGGGGAGCTGTTTTTT.

V gene TRBV4-1 combines with J gene TRBJ1-1, with no clear D. This CDR3 has 15 residues. Trimming took off 4 bases at V and 1 base at J, with 13 bases between the two ends. Looked up from germline, CDR1 is MGHRA and CDR2 is YSYEKL. CDR3 protein: CASSPRLSRNTEAFF. The CDR3 region has the DNA TGCGCCAGCAGCCCCAGATTGTCCAGGAACACTGAAGCTTTCTTT.

In this sample, this clone turned up once. CDR3 in amino acids: CASSLERGLGDGYTF. The CDR3 DNA reads as TGCGCCAGCAGCTTGGAAAGGGGGCTGGGGGATGGCTACACCTTC. The chain recombines TRBV5-1 with TRBJ1-2; 7 bases are a match to TRBD1. Germline CDR1 reads SGHRS; CDR2 reads YFSETQ. Losses at the gene ends were 0 bases for V and 6 bases for J; bases not matched to a gene: 8. CDR3 size: 15 residues.

This chain connects TRBV7-9 to TRBJ2-1, with D maybe TRBD2 (5 bases). Germline lookup yields CDR1 SEHNR and CDR2 FQNEAQ (reference sequence). Trimming took off 5 bases at V and 0 bases at J, with 14 bases between the two ends. This CDR3 spans 16 amino acids. The CDR3 coding sequence is TGTGCCAGCAGCCCCTTTAGAGGGAGCTCCTACAATGAGCAGTTCTTC. This codes for CASSPFRGSSYNEQFF.

This chain joins TRBV12-3 or TRBV12-4 and TRBJ2-4; possibly TRBD2 for D (6 bases). V lost 5 bases, J lost 7 bases, and 12 bases lay in between. CDR3 length: 13 amino acids. The CDR3: CASSRGAGNIQYF. In DNA, the CDR3 is TGTGCCAGCAGTCGAGGGGCGGGGAACATTCAGTACTTC.

This clone has only one observation. The chain is built from TRBV30 and TRBJ2-1; a possible D gene is TRBD1 (6 bases). The CDR3 extends over 13 amino acids. V lost 0 bases, J lost 7 bases, and 10 bases lay in between. Germline CDR1 and CDR2: GTSNPN and SVGIG (reference sequence). The CDR3 DNA reads as TGTGCCTGGAGTGTAAACCAGGGGAATGAGCAGTTCTTC. This gives the protein CAWSVNQGNEQFF.

This rearrangement joins TRBV6-5 to TRBJ1-1; 7 bases line up with TRBD1. The CDR3 runs 13 residues. Trimming took 6 bases from V and 3 from J; bases not matched to a gene: 4. Looked up from germline, CDR1 is MNHEY and CDR2 is SVGAGI. The CDR3 DNA is TGTGCCAGCAGGACCGACAGGGACACTGAAGCTTTCTTT. Translating gives CASRTDRDTEAFF.

The chain recombines TRBV3-1 (or the pseudogene TRBV3-2) with TRBJ1-2, with a possible D match to TRBD1 (6 bases). CDR3 length: 16 residues. CDR1 and CDR2 (germline): LGHDT, YNNKEL (reference sequence). Trimming removed 1 base at V and 7 bases at J, with 19 bases between. The chain's CDR3 is CASSQATGILFRGYTF. In DNA, the CDR3 is TGTGCCAGCAGCCAAGCAACAGGGATCCTTTTCCGTGGCTACACCTTC.

This clone occurred once. The chain joins TRBV18 to TRBJ1-2, with D possibly matching TRBD1 (6 bases). This CDR3 is built from 16 residues. Trimming removed 6 bases from V and 3 bases from J, with 20 bases in between. Germline lookup yields CDR1 KGHSH and CDR2 LQKENI. CDR3 amino acids: CASSPGEGDGYYGYTF. CDR3 nucleotides: TGTGCCAGCTCCCCCGGGGAGGGGGACGGATACTATGGCTACACCTTC.

The genes are TRBV6-1 and TRBJ1-4; the D is unclear. V gave up 4 bases and J gave up 4 bases, with 16 bases separating them. The CDR3 contains 16 residues. Germline assignment: CDR1 MNHNS and CDR2 SASEGT. The CDR3 nucleotides are TGTGCCAGCAGTGTATTCGGCCGGGCGGTTAATGAAAAACTGTTTTTT. Protein: CASSVFGRAVNEKLFF.

V gene TRBV5-1 combines with J gene TRBJ2-2; D uncertain. Between the trimmed V and J ends, which lost 3 bases and 1 base, there was a span of 1 base. Germline CDR1 is SGHRS and CDR2 is YFSETQ. The length of the CDR3 is 12 residues. The CDR3 DNA reads TGCGCCAGCAGCTGGAACACCGGGGAGCTGTTTTTT. Its translation is CASSWNTGELFF.

The CDR3: CASSQDKGVGDNEQFF. The CDR3, as DNA: TGCGCCAGCAGCCAAGATAAGGGGGTGGGAGACAATGAGCAGTTCTTC. The rearrangement uses TRBV4-3 and TRBJ2-1, with D perhaps TRBD1 (6 bases). V was shortened by 0 bases and J by 5 bases, with 14 bases between the two germline ends. The CDR3 runs 16 residues. Per germline, CDR1 LGHNA and CDR2 YSLEER.

The V and J genes are TRBV5-1 and TRBJ2-5; D might be TRBD1 or TRBD2, each matching 6 bases. The CDR3 consists of 15 residues. V lost 4 bases and J 7 bases, leaving 20 bases between the germline ends. Germline CDR1 reads SGHRS; CDR2 reads YFSETQ. The DNA of the CDR3 is TGCGCCAGCAGCCGAGACCTCGGGGGCTATGGGACCCAGTACTTC. Amino acids: CASSRDLGGYGTQYF. Full variable domain (rest looked up from reference TRBV5-1 and TRBJ2-5): KAGVTQTPRYLIKTRGQQVTLSCSPISGHRSVSWYQQTPGQGLQFLFEYFSETQRNKGNFPGRFSGRQFSNSRSEMNVSTLELGDSALYLCASSRDLGGYGTQYFGPGTRLLVL.

The chain recombines TRBV2 with TRBJ1-2, with 10 positions matching TRBD1. This CDR3 is built from 15 residues. Germline CDR1 SNHLY, CDR2 FYNNEI. The J segment lost 3 bases and the V segment lost 6 bases, leaving 7 bases of the junction unmatched. This CDR3 reads CASRARTGGDYGYTF. The CDR3 nucleotides read TGTGCCAGCAGAGCCCGGACAGGGGGTGACTATGGCTACACCTTC.

CDR3 protein: CASSGINNAALKEAFF. CDR3 coding DNA: TGTGCCAGCAGCGGGATTAACAATGCAGCACTGAAAGAAGCTTTCTTT. V and J are TRBV7-9 and TRBJ1-1; no firm D call. Trimming shortened V by 5 bases and J by 8 bases, and 24 bases separated the two germline ends. This CDR3 contains 16 residues. Germline CDR1 SEHNR, CDR2 FQNEAQ (reference sequence).

The chain combines TRBV5-4 with TRBJ2-1, with 10 bases lining up with TRBD2. V lost 4 bases, J lost 4 bases, and 8 bases stayed unmatched. CDR1 and CDR2 from the germline V gene are SGHNT and YYREEE (reference sequence). This CDR3 contains 16 residues. The CDR3 reads CASSLRTSGEYNEQFF. The CDR3 nucleotides read TGTGCCAGCAGCCTACGGACTAGCGGAGAGTACAATGAGCAGTTCTTC.

V is TRBV2 and J is TRBJ2-3; D uncertain. Germline V lookup: CDR1 SNHLY, CDR2 FYNNEI. Trimming took 7 bases from V and 1 from J, leaving 6 bases between them. CDR3 size: 12 residues. DNA for the CDR3: TGTGCCAGCAAGGCAGGCACAGATACGCAGTATTTT. Amino acid sequence: CASKAGTDTQYF.